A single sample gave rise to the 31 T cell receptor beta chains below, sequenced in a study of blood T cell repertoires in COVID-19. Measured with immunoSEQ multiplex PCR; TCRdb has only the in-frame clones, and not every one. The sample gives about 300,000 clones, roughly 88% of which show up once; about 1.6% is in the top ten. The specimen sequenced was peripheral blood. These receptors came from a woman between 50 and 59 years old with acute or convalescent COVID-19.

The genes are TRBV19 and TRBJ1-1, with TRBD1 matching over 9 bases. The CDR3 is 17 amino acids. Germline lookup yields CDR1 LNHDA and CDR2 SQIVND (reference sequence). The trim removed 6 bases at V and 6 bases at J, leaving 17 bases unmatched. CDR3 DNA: TGTGCCAGTAGCCGCGCCCGGCCCGGGACAGGGTATTCTGAAGCTTTCTTT. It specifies CASSRARPGTGYSEAFF.

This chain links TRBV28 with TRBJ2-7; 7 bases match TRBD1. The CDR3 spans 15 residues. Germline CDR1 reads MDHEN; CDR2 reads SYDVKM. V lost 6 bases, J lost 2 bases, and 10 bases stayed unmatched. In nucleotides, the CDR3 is TGTGCCAGCAGCCCCTGGGGACAGCGAACCTACGAGCAGTACTTC. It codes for CASSPWGQRTYEQYF.

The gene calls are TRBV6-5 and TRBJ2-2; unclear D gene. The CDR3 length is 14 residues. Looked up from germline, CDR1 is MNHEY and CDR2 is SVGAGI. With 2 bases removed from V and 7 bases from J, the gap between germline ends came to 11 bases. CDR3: CASSYQDVGGELFF. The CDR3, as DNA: TGTGCCAGCAGTTACCAGGATGTTGGCGGGGAGCTGTTTTTT.

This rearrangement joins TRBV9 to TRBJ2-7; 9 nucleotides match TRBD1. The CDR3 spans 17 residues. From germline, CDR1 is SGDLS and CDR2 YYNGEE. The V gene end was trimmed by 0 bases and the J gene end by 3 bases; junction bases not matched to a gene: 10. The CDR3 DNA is TGTGCCAGCAGCGTAGCCCCCGCAGCGGGACAGGGCTACGAGCAGTACTTC. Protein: CASSVAPAAGQGYEQYF.

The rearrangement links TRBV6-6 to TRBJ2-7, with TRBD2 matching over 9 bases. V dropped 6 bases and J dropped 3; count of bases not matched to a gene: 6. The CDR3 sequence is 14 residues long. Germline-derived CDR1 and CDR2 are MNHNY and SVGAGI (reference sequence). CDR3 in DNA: TGTGCCAGCAGCGGGATAGCGGGAGACTACGAGCAGTACTTC. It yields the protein CASSGIAGDYEQYF.

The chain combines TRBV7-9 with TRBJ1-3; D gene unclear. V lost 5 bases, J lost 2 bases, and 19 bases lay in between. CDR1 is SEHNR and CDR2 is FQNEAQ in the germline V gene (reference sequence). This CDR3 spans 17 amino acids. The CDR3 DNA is TGTGCCAGCAGCCACCAACCCCTTAGCGGTGCTGGAAACACCATATATTTT. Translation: CASSHQPLSGAGNTIYF.

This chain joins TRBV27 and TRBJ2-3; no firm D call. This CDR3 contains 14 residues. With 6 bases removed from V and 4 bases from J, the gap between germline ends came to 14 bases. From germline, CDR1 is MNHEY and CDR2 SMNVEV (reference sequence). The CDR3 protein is CASRTSSVSDTQYF. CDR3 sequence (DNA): TGTGCCAGCAGGACATCTTCAGTCTCAGATACGCAGTATTTT.

The CDR3 region has the DNA TGTGCCAGCAGCCCACGACTAGCGGGGCTCTCCACCGGGGAGCTGTTTTTT. It is translated as CASSPRLAGLSTGELFF. This chain joins TRBV9 and TRBJ2-2, with 11 positions matching TRBD2. V trimming: 4 bases; J trimming: 4 bases; junction bases outside the gene matches: 9. The CDR3 sequence is 17 residues long. Germline V gives CDR1 SGDLS, CDR2 YYNGEE.

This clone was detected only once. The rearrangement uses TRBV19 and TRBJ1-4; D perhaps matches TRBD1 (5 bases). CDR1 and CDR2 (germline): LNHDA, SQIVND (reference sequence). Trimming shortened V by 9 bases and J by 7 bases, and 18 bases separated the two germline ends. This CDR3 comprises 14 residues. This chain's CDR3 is CASTLRGVGEKLFF. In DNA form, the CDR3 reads TGTGCCAGCACCCTGCGGGGGGTTGGTGAAAAACTGTTTTTT.

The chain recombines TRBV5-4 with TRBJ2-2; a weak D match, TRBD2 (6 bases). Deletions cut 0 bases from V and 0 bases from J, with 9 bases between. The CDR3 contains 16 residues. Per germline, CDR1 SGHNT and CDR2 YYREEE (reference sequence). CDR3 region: CASSLEAGTNTGELFF. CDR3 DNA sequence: TGTGCCAGCAGCTTGGAGGCGGGGACGAACACCGGGGAGCTGTTTTTT.

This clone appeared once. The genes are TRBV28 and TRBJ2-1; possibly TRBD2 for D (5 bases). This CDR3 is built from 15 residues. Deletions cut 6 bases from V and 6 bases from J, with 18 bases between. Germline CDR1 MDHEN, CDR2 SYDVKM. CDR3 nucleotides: TGTGCCAGCAGCAATCGACGGGGTTTTCTCAATGAGCAGTTCTTC. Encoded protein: CASSNRRGFLNEQFF.

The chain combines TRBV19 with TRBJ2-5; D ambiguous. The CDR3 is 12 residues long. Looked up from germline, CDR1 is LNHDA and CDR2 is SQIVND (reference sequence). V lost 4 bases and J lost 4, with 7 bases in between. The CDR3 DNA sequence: TGTGCCAGTAGTAGTAGATCAGAGACCCAGTACTTC. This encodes CASSSRSETQYF.

In DNA, the CDR3 is TGTGCCAGTGGTGGACAGGGGCTATATCAGCCCCAGCATTTT. Its translation: CASGGQGLYQPQHF. V is TRBV19 and J is TRBJ1-5; the match to TRBD1 covers 9 bases. CDR1 is LNHDA, CDR2 SQIVND, per germline (reference sequence). There are 14 residues in the CDR3. J gave up 5 bases and V 8 bases, and 7 bases lay outside the gene matches. Filled out from reference TRBV19 and TRBJ1-5, the complete variable domain reads DGGITQSPKYLFRKEGQNVTLSCEQNLNHDAMYWYRQDPGQGLRLIYYSQIVNDFQKGDIAEGYSVSREKKESFPLTVTSAQKNPTAFYLCASGGQGLYQPQHFGDGTRLSIL.

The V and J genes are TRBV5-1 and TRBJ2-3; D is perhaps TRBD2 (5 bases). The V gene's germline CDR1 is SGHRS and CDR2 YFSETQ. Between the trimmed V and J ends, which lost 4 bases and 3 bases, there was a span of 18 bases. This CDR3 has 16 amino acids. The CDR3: CASSRSDARGTDTQYF. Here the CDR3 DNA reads TGCGCCAGCAGCCGGTCCGATGCAAGAGGGACAGATACGCAGTATTTT. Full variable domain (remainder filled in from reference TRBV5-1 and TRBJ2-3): KAGVTQTPRYLIKTRGQQVTLSCSPISGHRSVSWYQQTPGQGLQFLFEYFSETQRNKGNFPGRFSGRQFSNSRSEMNVSTLELGDSALYLCASSRSDARGTDTQYFGPGTRLTVL.

In DNA, the CDR3 is TGCGCCAGCAGCCAAGGGGATAGCGACCAAGAGACCCAGTACTTC. It encodes CASSQGDSDQETQYF. This rearrangement joins TRBV4-1 to TRBJ2-5; maybe TRBD2 (5 bases). Germline V lookup: CDR1 MGHRA, CDR2 YSYEKL. Trimming took 1 base from V and 0 from J, leaving 9 bases between them. This CDR3 contains 15 residues.

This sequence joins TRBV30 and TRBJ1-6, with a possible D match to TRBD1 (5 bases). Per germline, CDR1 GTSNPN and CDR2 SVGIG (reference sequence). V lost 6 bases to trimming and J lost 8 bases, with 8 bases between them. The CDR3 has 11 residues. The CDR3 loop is CACGTDSPLHF. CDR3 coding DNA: TGTGCCTGCGGGACTGATTCACCCCTCCACTTT. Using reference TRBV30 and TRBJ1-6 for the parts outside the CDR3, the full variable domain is SQTIHQWPATLVQPVGSPLSLECTVEGTSNPNLYWYRQAAGRGLQLLFYSVGIGQISSEVPQNLSASRPQDRQFILSSKKLLLSDSGFYLCACGTDSPLHFGNGTRLTVT.

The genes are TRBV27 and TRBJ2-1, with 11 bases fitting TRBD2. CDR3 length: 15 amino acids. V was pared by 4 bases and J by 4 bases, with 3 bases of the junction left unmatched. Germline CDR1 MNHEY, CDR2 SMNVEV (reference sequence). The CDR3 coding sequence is TGTGCCAGCAGTTCTATAGCGGGAGGGTACAATGAGCAGTTCTTC. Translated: CASSSIAGGYNEQFF.

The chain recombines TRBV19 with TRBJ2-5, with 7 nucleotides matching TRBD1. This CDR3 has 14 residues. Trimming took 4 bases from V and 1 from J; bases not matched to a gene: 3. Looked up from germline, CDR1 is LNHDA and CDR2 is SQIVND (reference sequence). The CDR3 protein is CASSTHRGQETQYF. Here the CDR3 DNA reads TGTGCCAGTAGTACGCACAGGGGCCAAGAGACCCAGTACTTC.

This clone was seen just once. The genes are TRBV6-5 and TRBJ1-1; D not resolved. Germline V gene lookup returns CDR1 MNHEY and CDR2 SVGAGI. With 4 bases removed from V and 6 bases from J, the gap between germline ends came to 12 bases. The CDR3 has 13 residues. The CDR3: CASSFLIESEAFF. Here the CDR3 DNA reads TGTGCCAGCAGTTTTTTGATCGAGTCTGAAGCTTTCTTT.

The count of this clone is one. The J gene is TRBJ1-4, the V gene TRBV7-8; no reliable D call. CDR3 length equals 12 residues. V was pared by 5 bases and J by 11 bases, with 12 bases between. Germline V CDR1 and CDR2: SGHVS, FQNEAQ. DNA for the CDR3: TGTGCCAGCAGCCGTAGGGAGGACAAACTGTTTTTT. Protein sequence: CASSRREDKLFF.

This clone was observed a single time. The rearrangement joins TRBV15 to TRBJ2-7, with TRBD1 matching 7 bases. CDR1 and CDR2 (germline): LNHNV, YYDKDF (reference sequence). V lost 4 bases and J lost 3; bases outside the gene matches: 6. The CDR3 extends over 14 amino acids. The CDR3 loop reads CATSTEQGRYEQYF. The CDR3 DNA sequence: TGTGCCACCAGCACCGAACAGGGGCGCTACGAGCAGTACTTC.

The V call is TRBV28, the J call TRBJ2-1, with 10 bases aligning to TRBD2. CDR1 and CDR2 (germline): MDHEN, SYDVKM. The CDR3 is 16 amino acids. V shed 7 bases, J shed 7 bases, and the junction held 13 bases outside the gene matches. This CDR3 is CASTLGSASGSNEQFF. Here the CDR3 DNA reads TGTGCCAGCACCCTCGGTTCGGCTAGCGGGAGTAATGAGCAGTTCTTC. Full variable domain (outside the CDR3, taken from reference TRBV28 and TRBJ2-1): DVKVTQSSRYLVKRTGEKVFLECVQDMDHENMFWYRQDPGLGLRLIYFSYDVKMKEKGDIPEGYSVSREKKERFSLILESASTNQTSMYLCASTLGSASGSNEQFFGPGTRLTVL.

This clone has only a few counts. The CDR3 DNA is TGTGCCAGCAGGACGGACAGCTCTGGAAACACCATATATTTT. Its protein is CASRTDSSGNTIYF. The chain recombines TRBV27 with TRBJ1-3; D possibly corresponds to TRBD1 (6 bases). The CDR3 is made up of 14 amino acids. CDR1 is MNHEY and CDR2 is SMNVEV in the germline V gene (reference sequence). With 6 bases removed from V and 0 bases from J, the gap between germline ends came to 9 bases.

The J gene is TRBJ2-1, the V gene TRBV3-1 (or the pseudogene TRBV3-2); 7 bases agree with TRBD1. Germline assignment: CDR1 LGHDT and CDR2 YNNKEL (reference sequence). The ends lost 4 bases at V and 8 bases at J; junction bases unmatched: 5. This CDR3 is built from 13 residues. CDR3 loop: CASSPRQGDEQFF. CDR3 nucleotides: TGTGCCAGCAGCCCTAGACAGGGTGATGAGCAGTTCTTC.

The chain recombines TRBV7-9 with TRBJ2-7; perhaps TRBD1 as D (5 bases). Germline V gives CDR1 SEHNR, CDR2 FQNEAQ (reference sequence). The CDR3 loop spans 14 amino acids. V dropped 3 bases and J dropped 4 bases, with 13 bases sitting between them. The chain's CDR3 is CASSFTTDSYEQYF. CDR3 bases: TGTGCCAGCAGCTTCACGACAGATTCATACGAGCAGTACTTC.

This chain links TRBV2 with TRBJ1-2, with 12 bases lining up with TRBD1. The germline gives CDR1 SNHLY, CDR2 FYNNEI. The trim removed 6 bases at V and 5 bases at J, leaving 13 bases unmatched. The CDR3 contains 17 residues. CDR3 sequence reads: CASSARDRGLPPYGYTF. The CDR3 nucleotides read TGTGCCAGCAGCGCCCGGGACAGGGGGCTTCCCCCGTATGGCTACACCTTC.

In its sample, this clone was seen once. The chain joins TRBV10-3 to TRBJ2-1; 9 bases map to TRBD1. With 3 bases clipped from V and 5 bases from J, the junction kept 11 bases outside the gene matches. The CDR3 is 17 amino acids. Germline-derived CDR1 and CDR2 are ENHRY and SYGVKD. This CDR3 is CAISERITGTGNNEQFF. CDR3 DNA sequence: TGTGCCATCAGTGAACGGATAACCGGGACAGGGAACAATGAGCAGTTCTTC.

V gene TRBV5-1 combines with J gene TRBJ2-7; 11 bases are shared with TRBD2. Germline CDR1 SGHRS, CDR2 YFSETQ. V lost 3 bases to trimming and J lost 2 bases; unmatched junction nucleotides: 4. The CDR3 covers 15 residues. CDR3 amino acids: CASSWGTSGTYEQYF. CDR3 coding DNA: TGCGCCAGCAGCTGGGGGACTAGCGGAACCTACGAGCAGTACTTC. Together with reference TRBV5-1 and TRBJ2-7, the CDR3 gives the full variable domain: KAGVTQTPRYLIKTRGQQVTLSCSPISGHRSVSWYQQTPGQGLQFLFEYFSETQRNKGNFPGRFSGRQFSNSRSEMNVSTLELGDSALYLCASSWGTSGTYEQYFGPGTRLTVT.

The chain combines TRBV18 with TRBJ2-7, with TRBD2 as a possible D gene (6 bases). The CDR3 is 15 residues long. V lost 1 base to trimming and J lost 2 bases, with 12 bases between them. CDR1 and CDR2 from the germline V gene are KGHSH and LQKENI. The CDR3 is CASSPLGLTTYEQYF. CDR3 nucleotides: TGTGCCAGCTCACCACTCGGACTAACCACCTACGAGCAGTACTTC.

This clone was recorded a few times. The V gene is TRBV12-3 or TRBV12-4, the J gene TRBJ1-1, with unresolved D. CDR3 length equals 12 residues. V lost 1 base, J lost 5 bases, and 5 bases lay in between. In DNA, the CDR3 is TGTGCCAGCAGTTTAGGCCTAACTGAAGCTTTCTTT. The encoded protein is CASSLGLTEAFF.

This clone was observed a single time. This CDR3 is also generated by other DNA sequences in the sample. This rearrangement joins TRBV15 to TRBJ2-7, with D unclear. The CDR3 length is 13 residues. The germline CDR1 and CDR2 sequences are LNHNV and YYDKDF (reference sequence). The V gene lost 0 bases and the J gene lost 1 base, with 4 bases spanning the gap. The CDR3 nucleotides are TGTGCCACCAGCAGAGACCTGTCCTACGAGCAGTACTTC. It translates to CATSRDLSYEQYF.